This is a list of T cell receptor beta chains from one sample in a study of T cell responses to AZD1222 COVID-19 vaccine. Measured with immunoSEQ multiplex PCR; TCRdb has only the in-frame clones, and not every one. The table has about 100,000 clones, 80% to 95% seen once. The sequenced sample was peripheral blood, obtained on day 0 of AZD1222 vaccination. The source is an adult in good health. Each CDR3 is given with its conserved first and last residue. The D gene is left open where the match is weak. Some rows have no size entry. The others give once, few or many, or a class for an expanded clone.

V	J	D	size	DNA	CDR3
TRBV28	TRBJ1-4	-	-	TGTGCCAGCAGTTCTGGGGGGCCAACTAATGAAAAACTGTTTTTT	CASSSGGPTNEKLFF
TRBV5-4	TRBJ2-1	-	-	TGTGCCAGCAGCGTGGATCCAGCGGAGACCTACAATGAGCAGTTCTTC	CASSVDPAETYNEQFF
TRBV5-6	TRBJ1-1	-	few	TGTGCCAGCAGCTTGGTTGAAGGGGGAGCCACTGAAGCTTTCTTT	CASSLVEGGATEAFF
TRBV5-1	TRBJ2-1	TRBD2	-	TGCGCCAGCAGCCTAGGGACTAGCGGAGTTATGAGCTCCTACAATGAGCAGTTCTTC	CASSLGTSGVMSSYNEQFF
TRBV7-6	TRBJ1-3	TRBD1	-	TGTGCCAGCAGGAGGGACAGGGGCTCTTCGGGAAACACCATATATTTT	CASRRDRGSSGNTIYF
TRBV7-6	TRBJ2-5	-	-	TGTGCCAGCAGCTCCTCCATCAAAGAGACCCAGTACTTC	CASSSSIKETQYF
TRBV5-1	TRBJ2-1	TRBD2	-	TGCGCCAGCAGCTTAAACCCTAGCGGGTCCCTAGGGCAGTTCTTC	CASSLNPSGSLGQFF
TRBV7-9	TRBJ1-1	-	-	TGTGCCAGCAGTTCACGACAGGACACTGAAGCTTTCTTT	CASSSRQDTEAFF
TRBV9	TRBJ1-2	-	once	TGTGCCAGCAGTGCTGGGGGACTGCCGACTTGGTACACCTTC	CASSAGGLPTWYTF
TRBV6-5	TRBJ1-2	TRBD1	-	TGTGCCAGCAGTAGACAGGGCTCTAACTATGGCTACACCTTC	CASSRQGSNYGYTF
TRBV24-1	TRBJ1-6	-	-	TGTGCCACCAGTGATTGGACAGAGCAGGGTTATAATTCACCCCTCCACTTT	CATSDWTEQGYNSPLHF
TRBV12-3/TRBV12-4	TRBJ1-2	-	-	TGTGCCAGTAGATTGGATAACTATGGCTACACCTTC	CASRLDNYGYTF
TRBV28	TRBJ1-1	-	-	TGTGCCAGCAGTTTGAGGGCAGGTGAAGCTTTCTTT	CASSLRAGEAFF
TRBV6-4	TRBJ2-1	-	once	TGTGCCAGCAGTGGGGCGGGTAGCGGGACAGGCAATGAGCAGTTCTTC	CASSGAGSGTGNEQFF
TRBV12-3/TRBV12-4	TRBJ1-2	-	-	TGTGCCAGCAGTTTTCCTGGCAGGGCGGGCTACACCTTC	CASSFPGRAGYTF
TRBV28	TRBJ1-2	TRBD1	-	TGTGCCAGCAGTCCCCCCGACAGGGGGGTTTACTATGGCTACACCTTC	CASSPPDRGVYYGYTF
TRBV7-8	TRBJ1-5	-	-	TGTGCCAGCAGCTCCCAACGGACACCTAATCAGCCCCAGCATTTT	CASSSQRTPNQPQHF
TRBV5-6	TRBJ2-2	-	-	TGTGCCAGCAGCTTTAGGTGGGGCGCCTCGAACACCGGGGAGCTGTTTTTT	CASSFRWGASNTGELFF
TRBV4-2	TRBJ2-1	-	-	TGTGCCAGCAGCCAAGATCAAGCCGTCCCCAGCGATGAGCAGTTCTTC	CASSQDQAVPSDEQFF
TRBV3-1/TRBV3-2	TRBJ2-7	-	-	TGTGCCAGCAGCCCTCACACCGCCACCTACGAGCAGTACTTC	CASSPHTATYEQYF
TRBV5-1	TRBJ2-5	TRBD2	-	TGCGCCAGCAGCTCAAGCGGGAGTGGGCAAGAGACCCAGTACTTC	CASSSSGSGQETQYF
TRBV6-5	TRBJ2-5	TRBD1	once	TGTGCCAGCAGCCGGGACAGACAAGAGACCCAGTACTTC	CASSRDRQETQYF
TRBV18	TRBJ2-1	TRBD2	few	TGTGCCAGCTCATTAGCCGGGACTAGCAGTGAGCAGTTCTTC	CASSLAGTSSEQFF
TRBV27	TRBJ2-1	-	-	TGTGCCAGCAGTTACGGACAGGCACTAGCGGTTGCCTACAATGAGCAGTTCTTC	CASSYGQALAVAYNEQFF